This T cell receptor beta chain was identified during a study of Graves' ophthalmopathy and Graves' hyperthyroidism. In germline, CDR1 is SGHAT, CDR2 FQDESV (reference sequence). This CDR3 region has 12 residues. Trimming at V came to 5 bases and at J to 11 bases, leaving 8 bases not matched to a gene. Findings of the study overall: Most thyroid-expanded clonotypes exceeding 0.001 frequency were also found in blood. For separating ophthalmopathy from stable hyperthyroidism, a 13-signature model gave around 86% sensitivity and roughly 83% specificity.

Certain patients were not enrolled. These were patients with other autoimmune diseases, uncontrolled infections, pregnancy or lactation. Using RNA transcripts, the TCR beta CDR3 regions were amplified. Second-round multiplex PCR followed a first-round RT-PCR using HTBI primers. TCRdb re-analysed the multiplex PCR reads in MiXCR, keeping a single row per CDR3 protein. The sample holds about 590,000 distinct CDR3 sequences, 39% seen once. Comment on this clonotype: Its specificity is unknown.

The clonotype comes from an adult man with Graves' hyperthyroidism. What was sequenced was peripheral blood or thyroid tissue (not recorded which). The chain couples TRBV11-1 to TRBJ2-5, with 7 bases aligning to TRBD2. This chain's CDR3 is CASSAGVVEQYF. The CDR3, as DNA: TGTGCCAGCAGCGCGGGAGTGGTGGAGCAGTACTTC.